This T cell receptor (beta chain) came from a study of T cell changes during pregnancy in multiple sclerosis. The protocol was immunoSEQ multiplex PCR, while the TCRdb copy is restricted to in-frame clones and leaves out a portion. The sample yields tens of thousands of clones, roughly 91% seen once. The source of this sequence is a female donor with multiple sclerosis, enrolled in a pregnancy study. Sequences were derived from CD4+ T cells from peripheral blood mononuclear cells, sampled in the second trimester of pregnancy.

The CDR3 DNA reads as TGTGCCAGCAGTCCCGGGGATAACTATGGCTACACCTTC. This encodes CASSPGDNYGYTF. The chain has TRBV28 and TRBJ1-2; no definite D call. The CDR3 length is 13 residues. Trimming shortened V by 5 bases and J by 1 base, and 8 bases separated the two germline ends. In germline, CDR1 is MDHEN, CDR2 SYDVKM.